This T cell receptor (beta chain) was identified during a study of T cell responses to AZD1222 COVID-19 vaccine. Worth noting for this clone: Its target is not known.

The study, taken as a whole, reports: Repertoire collection took place solely once the T cell response had peaked. Nearly half of spike-specific TCRs reportedly go after variant regions that carry no mutations. Just six or seven AZD1222 recipients tested seropositive at baseline. Across the whole spike, CD4 TCRs peaked at regions 160-218 and 743-854.

Germline values: CDR1 SEHNR, CDR2 FQNEAQ (reference sequence). The V end lost 2 bases, the J end lost 6 bases, and 8 bases lay between the germline ends. This CDR3 is 14 amino acids long. Profiling relied on immunoSEQ multiplex PCR, and the TCRdb table lists in-frame clones only, not all of them. The data contain about 270,000 clones, 94% of them seen just once; the ten biggest clones take up around 0.5%. This clonotype was sampled from an adult who received the AZD1222 COVID-19 vaccine. The specimen comprised peripheral blood, sampled 28 days after the second AZD1222 dose. The rearrangement links TRBV7-9 to TRBJ2-6; D not resolved. This CDR3 reads CASSLSSTANVLTF. DNA of the CDR3: TGTGCCAGCAGCTTAAGTAGTACGGCCAACGTCCTGACTTTC.